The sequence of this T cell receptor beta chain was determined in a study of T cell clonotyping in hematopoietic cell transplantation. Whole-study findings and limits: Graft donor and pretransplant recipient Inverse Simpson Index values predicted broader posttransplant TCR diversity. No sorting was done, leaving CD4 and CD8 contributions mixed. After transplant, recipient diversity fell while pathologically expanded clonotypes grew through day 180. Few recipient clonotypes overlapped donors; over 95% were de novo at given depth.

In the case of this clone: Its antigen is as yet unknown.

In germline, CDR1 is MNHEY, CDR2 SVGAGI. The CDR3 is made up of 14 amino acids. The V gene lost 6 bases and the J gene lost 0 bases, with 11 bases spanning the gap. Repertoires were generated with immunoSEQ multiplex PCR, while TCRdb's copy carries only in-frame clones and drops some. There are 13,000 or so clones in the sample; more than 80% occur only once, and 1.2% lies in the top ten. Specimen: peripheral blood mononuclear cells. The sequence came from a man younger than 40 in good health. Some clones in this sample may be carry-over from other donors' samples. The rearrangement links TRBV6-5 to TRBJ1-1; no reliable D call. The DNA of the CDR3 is TGTGCCAGCAGACCACCCTTCATGAACACTGAAGCTTTCTTT. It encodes CASRPPFMNTEAFF.